This T cell receptor (beta chain) was captured by sequencing in a study of Graves' ophthalmopathy and Graves' hyperthyroidism. Amplification targeted the TCR beta CDR3 regions, with RNA transcripts as the source material. The workflow started with a first-round RT-PCR run with HTBI primers and then moved on to a second-round multiplex PCR. TCRdb ran MiXCR on the multiplex PCR reads and lists one entry per CDR3 protein. The repertoire has some 410,000 distinct CDR3 sequences, under 25% of them found once; the top ten carry approximately 3%. The germline CDR1 and CDR2 sequences are MNHNS and SASEGT. Trimming removed 0 bases at V and 4 bases at J, with 9 bases between. There are 14 residues in the CDR3.

The chain combines TRBV6-1 with TRBJ1-2; D unclear. The sample was peripheral blood. The receptor comes from a woman in her late teens or twenties with stable Graves' hyperthyroidism. CDR3 DNA sequence: TGTGCCAGCAGTGAAGCTCGAACCGTCTATGGCTACACCTTC. This codes for CASSEARTVYGYTF.